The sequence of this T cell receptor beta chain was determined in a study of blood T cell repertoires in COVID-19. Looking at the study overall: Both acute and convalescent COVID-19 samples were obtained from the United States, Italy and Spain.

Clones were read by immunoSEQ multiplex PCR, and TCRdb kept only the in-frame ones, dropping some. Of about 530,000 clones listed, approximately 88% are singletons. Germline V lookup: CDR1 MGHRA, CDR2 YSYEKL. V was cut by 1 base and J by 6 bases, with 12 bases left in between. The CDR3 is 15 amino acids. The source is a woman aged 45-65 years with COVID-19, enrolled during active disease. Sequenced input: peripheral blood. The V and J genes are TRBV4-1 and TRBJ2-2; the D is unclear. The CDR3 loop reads CASSQVNSDPGELFF. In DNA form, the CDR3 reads TGCGCCAGCAGCCAAGTGAACAGTGATCCCGGGGAGCTGTTTTTT.